This T cell receptor (beta chain) was recovered during a study of blood T cell repertoires in COVID-19 (dated by TCRdb to 2020 to 2022). Notes on the research overall: Samples covering the acute and convalescent phases of COVID-19 were provided by collaborators in the United States, Italy and Spain. The material from the prospective study consisted of cDNA or gDNA derived from T cells, B-cell-depleted T cells, or PBMCs. Deeply sampled blood TCRbeta repertoires from subjects exposed to, actively infected with, or recovered from COVID-19 were included in the dataset. The repertoires were made available in a free public database intended to serve as a resource for research on the immune response to SARS-CoV-2. The samples were drawn from the first 160 participants of the ongoing ImmuneRACE study and from 950 to 1,500 subjects provided by 6 global collaborators. Nearly every sample came with metadata listing a de-identified subject ID, COVID-19 status, age in years and sex. Where available, HLA class I and class II types were obtained from metadata supplied by the sample provider rather than from assay-based typing. Results the study describes overall, beyond this receptor: Clinical and demographic metadata were provided uncurated, with the amount varying by source and participant.

With regard to this clone: Its recognized antigen is unknown. Per-base qualities were not stored, and no clone one base away is much larger.

Trimming takes 5 bases from V and 2 bases from J, and the germline ends sit 10 bases apart. CDR1 and CDR2, looked up from the germline V gene (reference sequence), are SEHNR and FQNEAQ. Spanning cysteine to phenylalanine, the CDR3 consists of 15 amino acids. The sequence is cut down to CDR3 DNA, 45 bases in frame from base 1. The immunoSEQ Assay, a bias-controlled multiplex PCR, was used to amplify TCRbeta CDR3 regions from genomic DNA. On the study's bioinformatics: Nucleated cell counts per sample were estimated from amplification of reference gene primers within the assay. To quantify the absolute abundance of each unique TCRbeta CDR3 rearrangement, sequence reads were collapsed and filtered. For each sample, productive Simpson clonality was calculated by taking the square root of Simpson's diversity index across productive rearrangements. The table comes from immuneACCESS by way of TCRdb, which keeps in-frame sequences with V and J called. Part of the clones is missing from these tables; in studies checked, under half for an unresolved V gene and the rest for unknown reasons. V and J calls plus clone size are reproduced from that table; the DNA served to infer D and trimming. Present in this sample are 130,000 to 150,000 clones, roughly 82% of which were seen just once. Roughly 15% of the sample is in the top ten clones.

Whole blood was collected in K2EDTA tubes by collaborating institutions according to the institutions' own protocols. For TCRbeta analysis, collaborators shipped samples in one of three forms: frozen whole blood, isolated PBMCs, or DNA extracted from either of those sample types. In this chain, TRBV7-9 is recombined with TRBJ1-6; the D region possibly corresponds to TRBD1 (6 bases align). The receptor was isolated from a human donor with acute or convalescent COVID-19. The donor label of this sample is uncertain. The sequenced sample was peripheral blood. CDR3 loop: CASSPGQTYNSPLHF. The nucleotide sequence is TGTGCCAGCAGCCCTGGACAGACCTATAATTCACCCCTCCACTTT. With all but the CDR3 taken from the reference TRBV7-9 and TRBJ1-6 genes, the full variable domain is: DTGVSQNPRHKITKRGQNVTFRCDPISEHNRLYWYRQTLGQGPEFLTYFQNEAQLEKSRLLSDRFSAERPKGSFSTLEIQRTEQGDSAMYLCASSPGQTYNSPLHFGNGTRLTVT.